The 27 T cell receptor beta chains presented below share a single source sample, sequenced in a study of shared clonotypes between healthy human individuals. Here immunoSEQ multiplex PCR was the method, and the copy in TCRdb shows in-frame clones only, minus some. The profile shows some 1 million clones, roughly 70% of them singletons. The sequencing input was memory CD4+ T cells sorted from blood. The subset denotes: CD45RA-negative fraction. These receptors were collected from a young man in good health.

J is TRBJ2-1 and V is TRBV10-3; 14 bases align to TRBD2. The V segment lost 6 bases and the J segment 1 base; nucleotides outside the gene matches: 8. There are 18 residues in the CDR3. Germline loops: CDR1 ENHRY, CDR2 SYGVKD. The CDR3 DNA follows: TGTGCCATCAGGGGTGGGACTAGCGGGAGATCGTCCTACAATGAGCAGTTCTTC. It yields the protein CAIRGGTSGRSSYNEQFF.

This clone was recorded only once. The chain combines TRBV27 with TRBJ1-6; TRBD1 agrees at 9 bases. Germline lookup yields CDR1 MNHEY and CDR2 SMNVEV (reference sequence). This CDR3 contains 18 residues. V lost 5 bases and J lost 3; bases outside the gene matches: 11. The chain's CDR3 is CASSKEPGQGFYNSPLHF. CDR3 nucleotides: TGTGCCAGCAGTAAAGAACCGGGACAGGGATTCTATAATTCACCCCTCCACTTT.

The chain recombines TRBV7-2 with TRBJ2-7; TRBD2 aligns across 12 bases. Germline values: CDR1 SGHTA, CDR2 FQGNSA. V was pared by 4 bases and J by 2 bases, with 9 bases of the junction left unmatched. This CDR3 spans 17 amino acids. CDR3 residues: CASSYQPLAGGAYEQYF. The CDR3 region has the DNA TGTGCCAGCAGCTACCAACCCCTAGCGGGGGGGGCCTACGAGCAGTACTTC. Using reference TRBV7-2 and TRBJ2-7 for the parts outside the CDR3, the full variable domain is GAGVSQSPSNKVTEKGKDVELRCDPISGHTALYWYRQSLGQGLEFLIYFQGNSAPDKSGLPSDRFSAERTGGSVSTLTIQRTQQEDSAVYLCASSYQPLAGGAYEQYFGPGTRLTVT.

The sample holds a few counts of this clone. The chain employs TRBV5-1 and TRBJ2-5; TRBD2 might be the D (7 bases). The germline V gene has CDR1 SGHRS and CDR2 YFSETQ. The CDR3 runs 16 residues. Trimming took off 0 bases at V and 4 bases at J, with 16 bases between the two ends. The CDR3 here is CASSLEGRGGGETQYF. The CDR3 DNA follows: TGCGCCAGCAGCTTGGAAGGGAGGGGAGGGGGAGAGACCCAGTACTTC.

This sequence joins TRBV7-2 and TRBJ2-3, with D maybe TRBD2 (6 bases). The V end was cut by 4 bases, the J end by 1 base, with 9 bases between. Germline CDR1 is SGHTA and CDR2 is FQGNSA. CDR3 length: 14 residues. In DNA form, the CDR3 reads TGTGCCAGCAGCTGGGACTGGGGCACAGATACGCAGTATTTT. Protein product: CASSWDWGTDTQYF.

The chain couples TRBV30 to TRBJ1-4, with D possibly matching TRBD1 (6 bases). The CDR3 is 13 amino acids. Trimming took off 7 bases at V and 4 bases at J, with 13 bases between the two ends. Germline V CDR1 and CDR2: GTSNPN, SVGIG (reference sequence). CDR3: CASPGHDNEKLFF. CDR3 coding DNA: TGTGCCTCCCCGGGACACGATAATGAAAAACTGTTTTTT.

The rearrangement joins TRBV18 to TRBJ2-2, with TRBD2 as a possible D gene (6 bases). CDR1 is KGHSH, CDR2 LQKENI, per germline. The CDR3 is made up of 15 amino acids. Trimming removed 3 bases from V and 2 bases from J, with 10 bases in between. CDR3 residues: CASSPGLPNTGELFF. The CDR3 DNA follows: TGTGCCAGCTCACCGGGACTTCCCAACACCGGGGAGCTGTTTTTT.

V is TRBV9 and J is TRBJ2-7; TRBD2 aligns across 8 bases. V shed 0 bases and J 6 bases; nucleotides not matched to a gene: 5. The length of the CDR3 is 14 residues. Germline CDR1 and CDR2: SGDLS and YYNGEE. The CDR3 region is CASSVGGLAPEQYF. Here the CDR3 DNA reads TGTGCCAGCAGCGTAGGTGGACTAGCACCCGAGCAGTACTTC.

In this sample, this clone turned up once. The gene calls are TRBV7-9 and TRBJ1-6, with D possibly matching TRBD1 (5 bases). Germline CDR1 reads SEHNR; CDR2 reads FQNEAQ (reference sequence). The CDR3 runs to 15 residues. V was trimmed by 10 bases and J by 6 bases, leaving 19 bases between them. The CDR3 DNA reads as TGTGCCACAAATAAAGGGGCGATTCTTAATTCACCCCTCCACTTT. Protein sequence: CATNKGAILNSPLHF.

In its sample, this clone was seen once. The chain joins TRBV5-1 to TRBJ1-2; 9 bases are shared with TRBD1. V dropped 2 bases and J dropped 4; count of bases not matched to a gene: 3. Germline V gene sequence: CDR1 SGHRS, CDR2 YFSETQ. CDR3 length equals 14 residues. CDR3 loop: CASSLQGASYGYTF. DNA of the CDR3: TGCGCCAGCAGCTTACAGGGGGCAAGCTATGGCTACACCTTC.

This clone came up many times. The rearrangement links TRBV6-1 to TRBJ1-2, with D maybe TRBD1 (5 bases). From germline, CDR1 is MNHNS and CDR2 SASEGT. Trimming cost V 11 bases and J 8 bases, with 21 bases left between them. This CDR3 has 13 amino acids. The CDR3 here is CAWGGANVEGYTF. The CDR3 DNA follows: TGTGCCTGGGGGGGAGCGAACGTAGAAGGCTACACCTTC.

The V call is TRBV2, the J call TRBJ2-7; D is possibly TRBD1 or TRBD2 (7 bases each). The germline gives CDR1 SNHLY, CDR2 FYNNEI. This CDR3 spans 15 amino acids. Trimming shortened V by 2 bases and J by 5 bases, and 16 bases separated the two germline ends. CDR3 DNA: TGTGCCAGCAGTGAACCAGGGGGGGGCAGAAACGAGCAGTACTTC. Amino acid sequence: CASSEPGGGRNEQYF.

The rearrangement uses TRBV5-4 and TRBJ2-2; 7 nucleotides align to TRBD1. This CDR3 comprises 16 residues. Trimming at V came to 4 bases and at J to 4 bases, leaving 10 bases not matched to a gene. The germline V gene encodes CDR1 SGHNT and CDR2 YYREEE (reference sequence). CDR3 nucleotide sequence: TGTGCCAGCAGCACGTTAGAGGGGGCGGGCACCGGGGAGCTGTTTTTT. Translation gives CASSTLEGAGTGELFF. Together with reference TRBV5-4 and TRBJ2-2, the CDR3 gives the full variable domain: ETGVTQSPTHLIKTRGQQVTLRCSSQSGHNTVSWYQQALGQGPQFIFQYYREEENGRGNFPPRFSGLQFPNYSSELNVNALELDDSALYLCASSTLEGAGTGELFFGEGSRLTVL.

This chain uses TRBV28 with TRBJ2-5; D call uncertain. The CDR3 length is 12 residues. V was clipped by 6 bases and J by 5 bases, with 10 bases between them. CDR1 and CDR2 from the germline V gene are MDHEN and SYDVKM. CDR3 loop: CASSLRWETQYF. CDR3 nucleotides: TGTGCCAGCAGCCTCAGGTGGGAGACCCAGTACTTC.

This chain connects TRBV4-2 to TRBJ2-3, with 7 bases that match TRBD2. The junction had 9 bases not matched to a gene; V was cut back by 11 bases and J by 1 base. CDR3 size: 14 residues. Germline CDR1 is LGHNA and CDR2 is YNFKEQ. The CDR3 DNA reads TGTGCCTCGTCGGGGGGAACGGGCACAGATACGCAGTATTTT. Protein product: CASSGGTGTDTQYF.

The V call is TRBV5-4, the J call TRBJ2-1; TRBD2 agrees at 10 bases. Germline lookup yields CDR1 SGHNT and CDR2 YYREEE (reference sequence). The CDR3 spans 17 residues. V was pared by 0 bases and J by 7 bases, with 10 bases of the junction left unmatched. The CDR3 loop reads CASSLVASGRGENEQFF. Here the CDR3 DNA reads TGTGCCAGCAGCTTGGTGGCTAGCGGGAGAGGGGAGAATGAGCAGTTCTTC. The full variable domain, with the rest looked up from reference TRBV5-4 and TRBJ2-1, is ETGVTQSPTHLIKTRGQQVTLRCSSQSGHNTVSWYQQALGQGPQFIFQYYREEENGRGNFPPRFSGLQFPNYSSELNVNALELDDSALYLCASSLVASGRGENEQFFGPGTRLTVL.

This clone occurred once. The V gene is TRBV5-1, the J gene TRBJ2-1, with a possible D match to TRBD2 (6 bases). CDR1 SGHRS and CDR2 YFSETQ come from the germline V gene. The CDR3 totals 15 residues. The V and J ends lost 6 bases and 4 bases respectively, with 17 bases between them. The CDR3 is CASISGDGMYNEQFF. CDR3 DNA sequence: TGCGCCAGCATTTCGGGAGACGGTATGTACAATGAGCAGTTCTTC.

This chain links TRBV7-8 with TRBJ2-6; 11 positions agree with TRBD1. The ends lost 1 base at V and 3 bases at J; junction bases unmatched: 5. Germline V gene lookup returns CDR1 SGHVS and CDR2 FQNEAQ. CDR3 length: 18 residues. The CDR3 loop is CASSLVDRGRIGANVLTF. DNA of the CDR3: TGTGCCAGCAGCTTAGTGGACAGGGGGCGGATTGGGGCCAACGTCCTGACTTTC.

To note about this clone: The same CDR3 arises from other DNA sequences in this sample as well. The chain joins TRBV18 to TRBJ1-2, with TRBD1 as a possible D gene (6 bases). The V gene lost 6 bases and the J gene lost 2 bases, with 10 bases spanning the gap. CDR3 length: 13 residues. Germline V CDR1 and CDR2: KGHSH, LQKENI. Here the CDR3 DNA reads TGTGCCAGCTCCCCCGGACAGAACTATGGCTACACCTTC. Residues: CASSPGQNYGYTF.

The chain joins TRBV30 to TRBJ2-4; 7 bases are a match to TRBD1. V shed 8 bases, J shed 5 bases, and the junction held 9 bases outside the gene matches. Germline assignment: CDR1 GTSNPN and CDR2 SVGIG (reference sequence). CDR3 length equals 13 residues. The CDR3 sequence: CALQGTRENIQYF. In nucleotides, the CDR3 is TGTGCCCTACAGGGGACGCGGGAAAACATTCAGTACTTC.

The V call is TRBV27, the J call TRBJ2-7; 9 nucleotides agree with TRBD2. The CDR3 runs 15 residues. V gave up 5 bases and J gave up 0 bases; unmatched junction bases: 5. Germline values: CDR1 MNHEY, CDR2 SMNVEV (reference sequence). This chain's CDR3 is CASSPRGGLSYEQYF. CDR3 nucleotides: TGTGCCAGCAGTCCGCGGGGGGGGCTCTCCTACGAGCAGTACTTC.

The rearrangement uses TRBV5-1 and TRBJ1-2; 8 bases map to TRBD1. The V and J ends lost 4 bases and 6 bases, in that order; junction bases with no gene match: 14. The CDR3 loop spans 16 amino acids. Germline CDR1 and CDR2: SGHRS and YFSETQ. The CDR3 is CASSRGQGGRYDGYTF. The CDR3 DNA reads TGCGCCAGCAGCCGAGGACAGGGTGGGAGGTATGATGGCTACACCTTC.

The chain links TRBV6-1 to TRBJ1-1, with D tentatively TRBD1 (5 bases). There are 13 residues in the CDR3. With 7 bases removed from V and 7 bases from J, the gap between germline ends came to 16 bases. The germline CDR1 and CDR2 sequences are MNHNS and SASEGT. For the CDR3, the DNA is TGTGCCAGCAATCCATGGGGGGGTGGTGAAGCTTTCTTT. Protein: CASNPWGGGEAFF.

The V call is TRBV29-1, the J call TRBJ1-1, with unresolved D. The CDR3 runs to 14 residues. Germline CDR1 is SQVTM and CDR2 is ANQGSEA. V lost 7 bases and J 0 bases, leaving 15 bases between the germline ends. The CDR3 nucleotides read TGCAGCGCTGCCGGAGCAGTCTTGAACACTGAAGCTTTCTTT. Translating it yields CSAAGAVLNTEAFF.

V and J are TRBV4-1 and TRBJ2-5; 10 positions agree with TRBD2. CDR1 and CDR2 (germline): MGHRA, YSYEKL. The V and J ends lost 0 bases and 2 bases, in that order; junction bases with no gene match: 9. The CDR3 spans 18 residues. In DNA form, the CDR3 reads TGCGCCAGCAGCCAAGAGCCCCCGGAACTAGCGGGGCAAGAGACCCAGTACTTC. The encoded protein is CASSQEPPELAGQETQYF.

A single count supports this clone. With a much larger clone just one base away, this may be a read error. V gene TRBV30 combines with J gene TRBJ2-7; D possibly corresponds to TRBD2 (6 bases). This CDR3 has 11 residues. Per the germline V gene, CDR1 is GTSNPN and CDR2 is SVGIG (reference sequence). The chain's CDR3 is CASRGSWRVKF. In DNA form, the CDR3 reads TGTGCCTCCCGCGGCAGCTGGAGGGTCAAGTTC.

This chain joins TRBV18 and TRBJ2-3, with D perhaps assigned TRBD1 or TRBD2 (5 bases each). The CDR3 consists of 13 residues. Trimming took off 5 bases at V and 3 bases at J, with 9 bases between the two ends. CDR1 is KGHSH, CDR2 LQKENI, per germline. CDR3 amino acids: CASSGTTTDTQYF. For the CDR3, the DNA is TGTGCCAGCTCAGGGACCACGACAGATACGCAGTATTTT.